The 31 T cell receptor beta chains in this list originate from one sample, sequenced in a study of radiation and T cells in renal cell carcinoma. Time point reported: baseline pretreatment blood. Treatment of the sample: 15 Gy SBRT to primary tumor, nephrectomy 4 weeks later. Sequencing was performed with immunoSEQ multiplex PCR; in TCRdb, only in-frame clones are kept and a portion is missing. This table has 150,000 or so clones, about 88% appearing once. The starting material was blood, obtained from a patient whose treatment included radiotherapy and nephrectomy. The receptors were sampled from a woman in her forties or fifties with renal cell carcinoma.

V usage is TRBV4-1 and J usage is TRBJ2-3, with D maybe TRBD2 (6 bases). The V and J ends lost 3 bases and 2 bases respectively, with 18 bases between them. CDR3 length: 17 amino acids. The germline gives CDR1 MGHRA, CDR2 YSYEKL. This CDR3 is CASSHLSGVRYTDTQYF. The CDR3 bases are TGCGCCAGCAGCCACCTCTCGGGGGTAAGATACACAGATACGCAGTATTTT.

The chain uses TRBV19 and TRBJ1-4; D ambiguous. Germline-derived CDR1 and CDR2 are LNHDA and SQIVND (reference sequence). The V end lost 1 base, the J end lost 5 bases, and 5 bases lay between the germline ends. The CDR3 runs to 13 residues. This chain's CDR3 is CASSIVLNEKLFF. CDR3 bases: TGTGCCAGTAGTATAGTCCTAAATGAAAAACTGTTTTTT.

V usage is TRBV14 and J usage is TRBJ1-2; no definite D call. This CDR3 region has 11 residues. Germline V lookup: CDR1 SGHDN, CDR2 FVKESK. Trimming removed 1 base from V and 9 bases from J, with 6 bases in between. CDR3 in DNA: TGTGCCAGCAGCCAAGGAGACAGCTACACCTTC. This sequence encodes CASSQGDSYTF.

This chain uses TRBV4-1 with TRBJ2-2; D could derive from TRBD1 or TRBD2 (5 bases each). Germline CDR1 is MGHRA and CDR2 is YSYEKL. V lost 3 bases, J lost 0 bases, and 11 bases lay in between. CDR3 length: 16 amino acids. Here the CDR3 reads CASSHRGYTNTGELFF. The CDR3, as DNA: TGCGCCAGCAGCCACCGGGGCTACACGAACACCGGGGAGCTGTTTTTT.

The chain joins TRBV20-1 to TRBJ2-5; D is ambiguous. Germline V CDR1 and CDR2: DFQATT, SNEGSKA (reference sequence). The CDR3 is made up of 9 amino acids. Trimming removed 4 bases at V and 5 bases at J, with 2 bases between. The CDR3 nucleotides are TGCAGTGCTACGGAGACCCAGTACTTC. This translates into CSATETQYF.

The chain joins TRBV6-5 to TRBJ2-7, with 7 bases identical to TRBD2. The CDR3 spans 16 residues. V trimming: 1 base; J trimming: 5 bases; junction bases outside the gene matches: 11. Per germline, CDR1 MNHEY and CDR2 SVGAGI. The CDR3 loop is CASSYFGGVGEDEQYF. CDR3 sequence (DNA): TGTGCCAGCAGTTACTTTGGGGGGGTAGGGGAGGACGAGCAGTACTTC.

The V and J genes are TRBV29-1 and TRBJ2-3, with 7 bases fitting TRBD2. This CDR3 spans 12 amino acids. V gave up 7 bases and J gave up 0 bases; unmatched junction bases: 1. The germline CDR1 and CDR2 sequences are SQVTM and ANQGSEA. The CDR3: CSGGGSTDTQYF. CDR3 nucleotide sequence: TGCAGCGGGGGGGGGAGCACAGATACGCAGTATTTT.

V is TRBV7-3 and J is TRBJ2-5; 7 positions match TRBD2. V was clipped by 5 bases and J by 0 bases; unmatched bases: 0. Germline V lookup: CDR1 SGHTA, CDR2 FQGTGA. This CDR3 spans 13 amino acids. DNA for the CDR3: TGTGCCAGCAGCCGGGGGGACCAAGAGACCCAGTACTTC. This encodes CASSRGDQETQYF.

The CDR3 sequence: CASSPLGRGGGDTQYF. The CDR3 DNA follows: TGCGCCAGCAGCCCCTTAGGGCGGGGGGGAGGAGATACGCAGTATTTT. V gene TRBV5-1 combines with J gene TRBJ2-3, with 9 bases that match TRBD2. The J segment lost 5 bases and the V segment lost 4 bases, leaving 11 bases of the junction unmatched. This CDR3 spans 16 amino acids. CDR1 and CDR2 from the germline V gene are SGHRS and YFSETQ.

The chain couples TRBV7-2 to TRBJ2-1; 10 bases are a match to TRBD1. Germline V gives CDR1 SGHTA, CDR2 FQGNSA. The CDR3 covers 15 residues. The trim removed 1 base at V and 10 bases at J, leaving 7 bases unmatched. CDR3 bases: TGTGCCAGCAGCTTAGGACAGGGGGCAGTCCGGGAGCAGTTCTTC. As protein: CASSLGQGAVREQFF.

In this sample, this clone turned up a few times. The rearrangement uses TRBV29-1 and TRBJ2-7; perhaps TRBD2 as D (7 bases). The CDR3 loop spans 14 amino acids. Trimming shortened V by 1 base and J by 2 bases, and 12 bases separated the two germline ends. Germline V lookup: CDR1 SQVTM, CDR2 ANQGSEA. DNA for the CDR3: TGCAGCGTTGAAGTGGGGGGGCACCCCTACGAGCAGTACTTC. Amino acid sequence: CSVEVGGHPYEQYF.

V is TRBV7-2 and J is TRBJ2-4; TRBD1 agrees at 8 bases. The V segment lost 5 bases and the J segment 0 bases; nucleotides outside the gene matches: 6. Looked up from germline, CDR1 is SGHTA and CDR2 is FQGNSA. The CDR3 loop spans 16 amino acids. The CDR3 region is CASSPRTGLAKNIQYF. The CDR3 DNA reads TGTGCCAGCAGCCCGAGGACAGGGCTAGCCAAAAACATTCAGTACTTC.

The CDR3, as DNA: TGCGCCAGCAGCTTGGAGACATACTCTCTAGCCAAAAACATTCAGTACTTC. Protein: CASSLETYSLAKNIQYF. The genes are TRBV5-1 and TRBJ2-4, with no clear D. The CDR3 runs to 17 residues. The V gene lost 0 bases and the J gene lost 0 bases, with 13 bases spanning the gap. Looked up from germline, CDR1 is SGHRS and CDR2 is YFSETQ.

The J gene is TRBJ1-1, the V gene TRBV10-3; possibly TRBD1 for D (6 bases). This CDR3 region has 13 residues. Trimming pared 6 bases from V and 4 bases from J, leaving 12 bases between. Germline V gene lookup returns CDR1 ENHRY and CDR2 SYGVKD. In DNA form, the CDR3 reads TGTGCCATCAGAGAAGACAGGAGCACTGAAGCTTTCTTT. This gives the protein CAIREDRSTEAFF.

The rearrangement uses TRBV14 and TRBJ2-5; maybe TRBD2 (6 bases). This CDR3 spans 13 amino acids. Trimming took 5 bases from V and 4 from J, leaving 11 bases between them. Germline CDR1 reads SGHDN; CDR2 reads FVKESK. Here the CDR3 reads CASSAGLGETQYF. The CDR3 region has the DNA TGTGCCAGCAGCGCGGGACTTGGAGAGACCCAGTACTTC. Using reference TRBV14 and TRBJ2-5 for the parts outside the CDR3, the full variable domain is EAGVTQFPSHSVIEKGQTVTLRCDPISGHDNLYWYRRVMGKEIKFLLHFVKESKQDESGMPNNRFLAERTGGTYSTLKVQPAELEDSGVYFCASSAGLGETQYFGPGTRLLVL.

The chain employs TRBV2 and TRBJ2-7; TRBD2 matches 7 bases. In germline, CDR1 is SNHLY, CDR2 FYNNEI. Germline trimming cut 10 bases from V and 0 bases from J; bases unmatched to any gene: 12. CDR3 length: 15 amino acids. The CDR3 sequence is CATGKDRGDSYEQYF. The DNA for the CDR3 is TGTGCCACCGGAAAGGACCGGGGGGACTCCTACGAGCAGTACTTC.

This clone was picked up a small number of times. The chain links TRBV29-1 to TRBJ1-1; D uncertain. The ends were cut back, 3 bases at V and 3 bases at J, with 5 bases in the middle. The CDR3 is 11 amino acids. Looked up from germline, CDR1 is SQVTM and CDR2 is ANQGSEA. The CDR3: CSVDRYTEAFF. For the CDR3, the DNA is TGCAGCGTTGACAGATACACTGAAGCTTTCTTT.

DNA for the CDR3: TGTGCCAGCACGGAGGCCACAGATACGCAGTATTTT. Protein product: CASTEATDTQYF. This sequence joins TRBV6-6 and TRBJ2-3; D is perhaps TRBD2 (5 bases). The CDR3 totals 12 residues. Trimming stripped 7 bases from V and 2 bases from J, with 7 bases between. CDR1 is MNHNY, CDR2 SVGAGI, per germline (reference sequence).

The CDR3: CASSRGGSEGEKLFF. CDR3 nucleotide sequence: TGCGCCAGCAGCAGGGGAGGGTCCGAGGGAGAAAAACTGTTTTTT. The rearrangement uses TRBV5-1 and TRBJ1-4; D might be TRBD1 (5 bases). Trimming took off 4 bases at V and 8 bases at J, with 18 bases between the two ends. CDR1 is SGHRS and CDR2 is YFSETQ in the germline V gene. This CDR3 has 15 residues.

The chain is built from TRBV2 and TRBJ2-5, with a possible D match to TRBD1 (5 bases). Trimming stripped 6 bases from V and 4 bases from J, with 9 bases between. CDR1 is SNHLY, CDR2 FYNNEI, per germline. This CDR3 spans 12 amino acids. The CDR3 DNA sequence: TGTGCCAGCAGGGATCAGGGAGAGACCCAGTACTTC. The encoded protein is CASRDQGETQYF.

V is TRBV4-2 and J is TRBJ2-3; 8 positions agree with TRBD2. With 1 base clipped from V and 5 bases from J, the junction kept 11 bases outside the gene matches. The CDR3 is 17 residues long. CDR1 and CDR2 (germline): LGHNA, YNFKEQ. CDR3 DNA: TGTGCCAGCAGCCAAGTGGAAGGCGGGGGGCCCCGAGATACGCAGTATTTT. Translation gives CASSQVEGGGPRDTQYF.

Here the CDR3 reads CASSRTFSYGYTF. Written as DNA, the CDR3 is TGTGCCAGCAGCCGAACTTTTAGCTATGGCTACACCTTC. The chain is built from TRBV6-5 and TRBJ1-2; D is unclear. V gave up 6 bases and J gave up 4 bases, with 12 bases separating them. CDR3 length: 13 residues. Germline V lookup: CDR1 MNHEY, CDR2 SVGAGI.

The chain couples TRBV5-1 to TRBJ2-2; D is perhaps TRBD1 (6 bases). V was cut by 4 bases and J by 3 bases, with 16 bases left in between. CDR3 length equals 16 residues. Germline V CDR1 and CDR2: SGHRS, YFSETQ. The CDR3 loop is CASSITGQSDTGELFF. CDR3 DNA: TGCGCCAGCAGCATCACTGGACAGAGCGACACCGGGGAGCTGTTTTTT. The full variable domain, its missing parts supplied by reference TRBV5-1 and TRBJ2-2, is KAGVTQTPRYLIKTRGQQVTLSCSPISGHRSVSWYQQTPGQGLQFLFEYFSETQRNKGNFPGRFSGRQFSNSRSEMNVSTLELGDSALYLCASSITGQSDTGELFFGEGSRLTVL.

This chain uses TRBV5-1 with TRBJ2-7, with D tentatively TRBD2 (7 bases). The CDR3 is made up of 15 amino acids. Trimming cost V 2 bases and J 2 bases, with 14 bases left between them. The germline gives CDR1 SGHRS, CDR2 YFSETQ. The CDR3, as DNA: TGCGCCAGCAGCTTTGGCGGGGGCCGTGCCTACGAGCAGTACTTC. This codes for CASSFGGGRAYEQYF.

The chain links TRBV5-8 to TRBJ2-3, with unresolved D. CDR1 and CDR2 (germline): SGHTS, YDEGEE. There are 16 residues in the CDR3. Trimming removed 2 bases from V and 0 bases from J, with 13 bases in between. The CDR3 DNA follows: TGTGCCAGCAGCTTCGTAAGCCCCGAGAGCACAGATACGCAGTATTTT. Its translation is CASSFVSPESTDTQYF.

This clone appeared a few times. The gene calls are TRBV29-1 and TRBJ1-1; D may be TRBD1 (5 bases). Germline lookup yields CDR1 SQVTM and CDR2 ANQGSEA. The CDR3 runs to 12 residues. Trimming took off 5 bases at V and 1 base at J, with 8 bases between the two ends. The CDR3, as DNA: TGCAGCGTTATCGGGGGGAACACTGAAGCTTTCTTT. This encodes CSVIGGNTEAFF.

The chain carries TRBV7-2 and TRBJ2-1; 12 nucleotides agree with TRBD2. The J segment lost 6 bases and the V segment lost 3 bases, leaving 3 bases of the junction unmatched. Germline CDR1 reads SGHTA; CDR2 reads FQGNSA. The CDR3 runs to 15 residues. The DNA of the CDR3 is TGTGCCAGCAGCTTCCTAGCGGGGGGGCCCAATGAGCAGTTCTTC. Amino acids: CASSFLAGGPNEQFF. Complete variable domain (other parts from reference TRBV7-2 and TRBJ2-1): GAGVSQSPSNKVTEKGKDVELRCDPISGHTALYWYRQSLGQGLEFLIYFQGNSAPDKSGLPSDRFSAERTGGSVSTLTIQRTQQEDSAVYLCASSFLAGGPNEQFFGPGTRLTVL.

This clone came up once. The chain has TRBV7-9 and TRBJ1-1; maybe TRBD1 (5 bases). Trimming cost V 4 bases and J 5 bases, with 11 bases left between them. The CDR3 runs to 13 residues. The V gene's germline CDR1 is SEHNR and CDR2 FQNEAQ (reference sequence). CDR3 DNA: TGTGCCAGCAGCTGGCAGGGCGGAACTGAAGCTTTCTTT. Its translation: CASSWQGGTEAFF.

CDR3: CAWTVDRVASPLHF. CDR3 DNA: TGTGCCTGGACCGTCGACAGGGTGGCCTCACCCCTCCACTTT. The gene calls are TRBV30 and TRBJ1-6, with 7 bases lining up with TRBD1. This CDR3 is 14 amino acids long. V lost 4 bases and J lost 10; bases outside the gene matches: 10. From germline, CDR1 is GTSNPN and CDR2 SVGIG (reference sequence).

The chain couples TRBV19 to TRBJ1-5, with D hard to call. Trimming left V 1 base short and J 5 bases short, with 3 bases between. This CDR3 contains 12 residues. The germline V gene encodes CDR1 LNHDA and CDR2 SQIVND (reference sequence). The CDR3 DNA sequence: TGTGCCAGTAGTATAGTCGATCAGCCCCAGCATTTT. Its protein product is CASSIVDQPQHF.

This clone came up once. V and J are TRBV4-2 and TRBJ1-6; D gene ambiguous. The CDR3 contains 21 residues. The V gene lost 1 base and the J gene lost 4 bases, with 26 bases spanning the gap. Germline loops: CDR1 LGHNA, CDR2 YNFKEQ. The CDR3 here is CASSQVTNTPGILLYNSPLHF. CDR3 DNA: TGTGCCAGCAGCCAAGTTACTAACACCCCGGGGATACTCCTATATAATTCACCCCTCCACTTT.